Below, 13 T cell receptor beta chains from the same sample are listed, as sequenced in a study of glioma-infiltrating T cells. TCR alpha and beta CDR3 regions were amplified from RNA using iRepertoire nested multiplex PCR. TCRdb re-analysed the multiplex PCR reads in MiXCR, keeping a single row per CDR3 protein. Among 95,000 to 110,000 distinct CDR3 sequences listed, 25% to 35% were seen once. Sequenced material: glioma tissue, nonneoplastic brain tissue, or PBMCs (not recorded which). Receptors were obtained from a human donor with low-grade glioma or glioblastoma, undergoing nonglioma brain surgery, or in good health (not recorded which).

This clonotype appeared a few times. V and J are TRBV29-1 and TRBJ2-5; 12 bases fit TRBD2. The J segment lost 1 base and the V segment lost 8 bases, leaving 5 bases of the junction unmatched. Germline CDR1 reads SQVTM; CDR2 reads ANQGSEA. The CDR3 consists of 14 residues. This chain's CDR3 is CSLRLAGAQETQYF. DNA for the CDR3: TGCAGCCTTCGACTAGCGGGGGCCCAAGAGACCCAGTACTTC. Together with reference TRBV29-1 and TRBJ2-5, the CDR3 gives the full variable domain: SAVISQKPSRDICQRGTSLTIQCQVDSQVTMMFWYRQQPGQSLTLIATANQGSEATYESGFVIDKFPISRPNLTFSTLTVSNMSPEDSSIYLCSLRLAGAQETQYFGPGTRLLVL.

This clonotype was observed many times. The CDR3 bases are TGTGCCAGCGGGTTCGAACGGGTCAGCACAGATACGCAGTATTTT. This sequence encodes CASGFERVSTDTQYF. V and J are TRBV6-1 and TRBJ2-3; D ambiguous. CDR1 and CDR2 from the germline V gene are MNHNS and SASEGT. Trimming pared 8 bases from V and 0 bases from J, leaving 15 bases between. There are 15 residues in the CDR3.

The chain links TRBV25-1 to TRBJ2-3; D possibly uses TRBD1 or TRBD2 (5 bases each). CDR3 size: 15 residues. V lost 0 bases to trimming and J lost 4 bases, with 11 bases between them. Looked up from germline, CDR1 is MGHDK and CDR2 is SYGVNS. The CDR3 coding sequence is TGTGCCAGCAGTGAATATAAGGGGAGTTCAGATACGCAGTATTTT. Its translation is CASSEYKGSSDTQYF.

This clonotype was seen repeatedly, ten times or more. The rearrangement joins TRBV20-1 to TRBJ2-5, with 8 bases lining up with TRBD1. Germline trimming cut 3 bases from V and 5 bases from J; bases unmatched to any gene: 5. CDR1 DFQATT and CDR2 SNEGSKA come from the germline V gene (reference sequence). CDR3 length: 13 residues. The CDR3 DNA follows: TGCAGTGCTAGTAGGACAGGGATGGAGACCCAGTACTTC. It specifies CSASRTGMETQYF.

At least ten counts were recorded for this clonotype. The chain links TRBV19 to TRBJ1-5; no clear D. This CDR3 contains 13 residues. Germline CDR1 LNHDA, CDR2 SQIVND (reference sequence). With 2 bases removed from V and 5 bases from J, the gap between germline ends came to 7 bases. As DNA, the CDR3 is TGTGCCAGTAGTATACAGTCTTATCAGCCCCAGCATTTT. This gives the protein CASSIQSYQPQHF.

This chain joins TRBV30 and TRBJ2-7; 9 nucleotides agree with TRBD1. The J segment lost 0 bases and the V segment lost 5 bases, leaving 2 bases of the junction unmatched. CDR3 length: 13 residues. Germline CDR1 GTSNPN, CDR2 SVGIG (reference sequence). The CDR3, as DNA: TGTGCCTGGGGACAGGGGAGCTCCTACGAGCAGTACTTC. It translates to CAWGQGSSYEQYF.

This clonotype was seen many times. The rearrangement uses TRBV4-2 and TRBJ2-1; 7 bases are a match to TRBD2. Germline CDR1 is LGHNA and CDR2 is YNFKEQ. This CDR3 is 15 amino acids long. V shed 1 base, J shed 4 bases, and the junction held 4 bases outside the gene matches. The chain's CDR3 is CASSQAGGTYNEQFF. The CDR3 coding sequence is TGTGCCAGCAGCCAAGCGGGGGGTACTTACAATGAGCAGTTCTTC.

This sequence joins TRBV29-1 and TRBJ2-7, with a tentative D call TRBD2 (5 bases). The V gene lost 6 bases and the J gene lost 0 bases, with 15 bases spanning the gap. This CDR3 spans 14 amino acids. Germline assignment: CDR1 SQVTM and CDR2 ANQGSEA. The CDR3 region is CSVTGKESSYEQYF. Here the CDR3 DNA reads TGCAGCGTAACCGGGAAGGAGAGCTCCTACGAGCAGTACTTC.

With respect to this clonotype: Since a much larger clone is just one base distant, this may be a read error. The V gene is TRBV20-1, the J gene TRBJ2-7; D is unclear. CDR1 and CDR2 from the germline V gene are DFQATT and SNEGSKA (reference sequence). The CDR3 covers 12 residues. CDR3 protein: CSARYLRGLSIF. The DNA for the CDR3 is TGCAGTGCTAGATATCTTCGTGGATTGTCTATATTC.

This clonotype has a count of ten or more. This chain joins TRBV6-1 and TRBJ1-5; a weak D match, TRBD1 (5 bases). Deletions cut 6 bases from V and 7 bases from J, with 22 bases between. Germline V gene sequence: CDR1 MNHNS, CDR2 SASEGT. This CDR3 has 16 residues. Here the CDR3 reads CASRLPSLGVGQPQHF. CDR3 nucleotides: TGTGCCAGCAGATTACCGAGTCTGGGGGTGGGACAGCCCCAGCATTTT.

The table lists this clonotype with a few counts. V and J are TRBV10-3 and TRBJ2-5, with TRBD2 matching over 9 bases. The germline CDR1 and CDR2 sequences are ENHRY and SYGVKD. The V segment lost 6 bases and the J segment 2 bases; nucleotides outside the gene matches: 7. The CDR3 is made up of 15 amino acids. CDR3 in DNA: TGTGCCATCAGCCCCAGCGGGGGGCAACAAGAGACCCAGTACTTC. Translating it yields CAISPSGGQQETQYF.

Note on this clonotype: A much larger clone is a single base away; this may be a read error. The chain uses TRBV4-1 and TRBJ1-1; D gene ambiguous. Trimming stripped 1 base from V and 1 base from J, with 10 bases between. This CDR3 region has 15 residues. The germline gives CDR1 MGHRA, CDR2 YSYEKL. The CDR3: CASSQASAANTEAFF. CDR3 in DNA: TGCGCCAGCAGCCAAGCTAGCGCAGCGAACACTGAAGCTTTCTTT.

This clonotype was seen many times. V is TRBV5-4 and J is TRBJ2-3; D could derive from TRBD1 or TRBD2 (5 bases each). V lost 6 bases, J lost 1 base, and 12 bases lay in between. This CDR3 spans 14 amino acids. Per the germline V gene, CDR1 is SGHNT and CDR2 is YYREEE (reference sequence). CDR3 coding DNA: TGTGCCAGCACCGGACAAGCGGGCACAGATACGCAGTATTTT. Encoded protein: CASTGQAGTDTQYF. Full variable domain (remainder filled in from reference TRBV5-4 and TRBJ2-3): ETGVTQSPTHLIKTRGQQVTLRCSSQSGHNTVSWYQQALGQGPQFIFQYYREEENGRGNFPPRFSGLQFPNYSSELNVNALELDDSALYLCASTGQAGTDTQYFGPGTRLTVL.